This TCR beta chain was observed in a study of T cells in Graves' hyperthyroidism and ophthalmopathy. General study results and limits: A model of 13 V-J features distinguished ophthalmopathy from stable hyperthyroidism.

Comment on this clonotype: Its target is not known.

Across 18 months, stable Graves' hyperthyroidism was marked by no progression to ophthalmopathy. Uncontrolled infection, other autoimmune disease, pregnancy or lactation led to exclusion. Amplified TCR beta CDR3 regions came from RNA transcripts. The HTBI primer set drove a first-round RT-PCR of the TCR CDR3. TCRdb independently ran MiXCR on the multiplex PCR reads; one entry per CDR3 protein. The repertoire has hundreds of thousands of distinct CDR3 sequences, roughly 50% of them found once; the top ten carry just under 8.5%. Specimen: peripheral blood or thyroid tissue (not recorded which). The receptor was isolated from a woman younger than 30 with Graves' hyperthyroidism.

The CDR3 bases are TGTGCCAGCAGCTCACTAGCGGGAGGAACTAGCACAGATACGCAGTATTTT. Protein sequence: CASSSLAGGTSTDTQYF. The chain recombines TRBV7-9 with TRBJ2-3; 12 nucleotides agree with TRBD2. Trimming at V came to 4 bases and at J to 0 bases, leaving 5 bases not matched to a gene. Germline V lookup: CDR1 SEHNR, CDR2 FQNEAQ (reference sequence). The CDR3 is 17 residues long.